Following are 27 T cell receptor beta chains from one sample sequenced in a study of T cell responses to AZD1222 COVID-19 vaccine. Repertoires were generated with immunoSEQ multiplex PCR, while TCRdb's copy carries only in-frame clones and drops some. The profile shows about 190,000 clones, around 87% of them singletons. The sequenced sample was peripheral blood, obtained on day 0 of MenACWY control vaccination. The origin of the receptors is an adult in good health.

The chain is built from TRBV19 and TRBJ2-7; 7 nucleotides align to TRBD1. CDR1 and CDR2 from the germline V gene are LNHDA and SQIVND (reference sequence). The CDR3 is made up of 15 amino acids. The V segment lost 5 bases and the J segment 6 bases; nucleotides outside the gene matches: 13. The CDR3 loop is CASSHRQGDLGEQYF. Written as DNA, the CDR3 is TGTGCCAGTAGTCATCGACAGGGAGACCTCGGCGAGCAGTACTTC.

The chain uses TRBV28 and TRBJ1-5, with 8 bases lining up with TRBD1. Germline V gene data show CDR1 as MDHEN and CDR2 as SYDVKM. This CDR3 spans 13 amino acids. V shed 7 bases, J shed 6 bases, and the junction held 5 bases outside the gene matches. CDR3 sequence reads: CASTQGASQPQHF. CDR3 DNA: TGTGCCAGCACCCAGGGGGCGAGTCAGCCCCAGCATTTT. The variable domain in full, completed from reference TRBV28 and TRBJ1-5, reads DVKVTQSSRYLVKRTGEKVFLECVQDMDHENMFWYRQDPGLGLRLIYFSYDVKMKEKGDIPEGYSVSREKKERFSLILESASTNQTSMYLCASTQGASQPQHFGDGTRLSIL.

As DNA, the CDR3 is TGTGCCAGCAGTCAGAGGGCAGCACCAGAGACCCAGTACTTC. Translation gives CASSQRAAPETQYF. J is TRBJ2-5 and V is TRBV2, with D perhaps TRBD2 (5 bases). Germline V gene lookup returns CDR1 SNHLY and CDR2 FYNNEI. V lost 5 bases, J lost 4 bases, and 14 bases lay in between. The CDR3 extends over 14 amino acids.

The V gene is TRBV4-3, the J gene TRBJ1-6; 7 bases are shared with TRBD1. The V gene's germline CDR1 is LGHNA and CDR2 YSLEER. V lost 4 bases, J lost 6 bases, and 9 bases stayed unmatched. This CDR3 contains 16 residues. CDR3 sequence (DNA): TGCGCCAGCAGCCCCAAGGTAGGGGGCAGTAATTCACCCCTCCACTTT. It yields the protein CASSPKVGGSNSPLHF.

The chain employs TRBV6-5 and TRBJ2-3; the match to TRBD2 covers 7 bases. V lost 8 bases to trimming and J lost 9 bases; unmatched junction nucleotides: 5. Per germline, CDR1 MNHEY and CDR2 SVGAGI. The CDR3 runs to 11 residues. The CDR3 protein is CASFGGGTQYF. In DNA, the CDR3 is TGTGCCAGCTTTGGGGGGGGGACGCAGTATTTT.

The chain couples TRBV9 to TRBJ2-1, with TRBD2 identical over 12 bases. The V and J ends lost 3 bases and 7 bases, in that order; junction bases with no gene match: 8. CDR1 is SGDLS and CDR2 is YYNGEE in the germline V gene. The CDR3 is made up of 16 amino acids. The CDR3 is CASSGRLAGEVNEQFF. DNA for the CDR3: TGTGCCAGCAGCGGACGACTAGCGGGAGAGGTTAATGAGCAGTTCTTC.

The chain couples TRBV14 to TRBJ2-7; 9 bases align to TRBD1. The CDR3 extends over 15 amino acids. V lost 6 bases and J lost 3; bases outside the gene matches: 9. Germline V gene sequence: CDR1 SGHDN, CDR2 FVKESK. CDR3 bases: TGTGCCAGCAGTCCAACAGGGGGCCCTAACTACGAGCAGTACTTC. This gives the protein CASSPTGGPNYEQYF.

The CDR3 spells CASSTGHRGPEGYTF. CDR3 nucleotide sequence: TGCGCCAGCAGCACGGGCCACAGGGGGCCGGAGGGCTACACCTTC. This chain connects TRBV5-1 to TRBJ1-2, with TRBD1 matching over 9 bases. This CDR3 region has 15 residues. Unmatched junction bases numbered 12, after V lost 4 bases and J lost 8 bases. Germline CDR1 is SGHRS and CDR2 is YFSETQ.

The CDR3 sequence is CASRFRQGAYGYTF. CDR3 bases: TGTGCCAGCAGATTTCGACAGGGGGCCTATGGCTACACCTTC. The V gene is TRBV6-5, the J gene TRBJ1-2; TRBD1 agrees at 10 bases. CDR3 length: 14 residues. CDR1 is MNHEY, CDR2 SVGAGI, per germline. V dropped 6 bases and J dropped 4; count of bases not matched to a gene: 5.

CDR3 protein: CASRDPVGEKLFF. The CDR3, as DNA: TGCGCCAGCAGGGATCCCGTCGGTGAAAAACTGTTTTTT. J is TRBJ1-4 and V is TRBV5-1, with D uncertain. The CDR3 is 13 residues long. Trimming took off 5 bases at V and 7 bases at J, with 12 bases between the two ends. Per the germline V gene, CDR1 is SGHRS and CDR2 is YFSETQ.

The CDR3 region has the DNA TGTGCCAGCAGTGAGTCCTCGGAGGATCAGCCCCAGCATTTT. It is translated as CASSESSEDQPQHF. This sequence joins TRBV2 and TRBJ1-5, with no clear D. The length of the CDR3 is 14 residues. CDR1 and CDR2 (germline): SNHLY, FYNNEI. V was cut by 3 bases and J by 5 bases, with 11 bases left in between.

J is TRBJ2-7 and V is TRBV7-2; 9 bases match TRBD2. Losses at the gene ends were 4 bases for V and 2 bases for J; bases not matched to a gene: 6. This CDR3 has 15 residues. Germline values: CDR1 SGHTA, CDR2 FQGNSA. The CDR3 region has the DNA TGTGCCAGCAGCTCCACTAGCGGGTCCACCTACGAGCAGTACTTC. It yields the protein CASSSTSGSTYEQYF.

This clone appeared a few times. This chain joins TRBV27 and TRBJ2-2, with 7 bases lining up with TRBD1. The germline CDR1 and CDR2 sequences are MNHEY and SMNVEV (reference sequence). The junction had 4 bases not matched to a gene; V was cut back by 5 bases and J by 4 bases. The length of the CDR3 is 14 residues. CDR3: CASSPGQLTGELFF. The CDR3 nucleotides read TGTGCCAGCAGTCCGGGACAGCTCACCGGGGAGCTGTTTTTT.

The V and J genes are TRBV19 and TRBJ1-2, with D possibly TRBD1 on 6 matching bases. The germline V gene encodes CDR1 LNHDA and CDR2 SQIVND (reference sequence). V lost 7 bases to trimming and J lost 4 bases, with 16 bases between them. This CDR3 contains 14 residues. CDR3 protein: CASKPGQSGYGYTF. In nucleotides, the CDR3 is TGTGCCAGTAAACCGGGACAATCTGGCTATGGCTACACCTTC.

This clone was counted between two and nine times. This chain uses TRBV14 with TRBJ2-4; 7 bases fit TRBD2. Losses at the gene ends were 3 bases for V and 0 bases for J; bases not matched to a gene: 14. CDR1 is SGHDN, CDR2 FVKESK, per germline. The CDR3 has 19 amino acids. The CDR3 nucleotides read TGTGCCAGCAGCCACGCGCTAGCGGCAAACCCTTTAGCCAAAAACATTCAGTACTTC. Translated: CASSHALAANPLAKNIQYF.

This clone occurred once. The V call is TRBV19, the J call TRBJ2-7; TRBD1 matches at 9 bases. V shed 10 bases and J 7 bases; nucleotides not matched to a gene: 11. The CDR3 has 13 amino acids. CDR1 LNHDA and CDR2 SQIVND come from the germline V gene (reference sequence). CDR3 in amino acids: CATRRTGVEEQYF. The CDR3 DNA reads as TGTGCCACTCGGCGGACAGGGGTGGAAGAGCAGTACTTC. The whole variable domain, filled in from reference TRBV19 and TRBJ2-7, reads DGGITQSPKYLFRKEGQNVTLSCEQNLNHDAMYWYRQDPGQGLRLIYYSQIVNDFQKGDIAEGYSVSREKKESFPLTVTSAQKNPTAFYLCATRRTGVEEQYFGPGTRLTVT.

The chain carries TRBV7-6 and TRBJ2-5, with TRBD2 as a possible D gene (5 bases). CDR1 SGHVS and CDR2 FNYEAQ come from the germline V gene. The CDR3 length is 14 residues. Trimming left V 3 bases short and J 10 bases short, with 18 bases between. This chain's CDR3 is CASSFRTGSEDQYF. The CDR3 DNA is TGTGCCAGCAGCTTTCGGACCGGGTCGGAGGACCAGTACTTC.

CDR3 bases: TGTGCCACCAGTGATCGGACAGGGACGAACACCGGGGAGCTGTTTTTT. It codes for CATSDRTGTNTGELFF. This rearrangement joins TRBV24-1 to TRBJ2-2, with 8 positions matching TRBD1. The CDR3 sequence is 16 residues long. The J segment lost 0 bases and the V segment lost 3 bases, leaving 2 bases of the junction unmatched. Germline V gene data show CDR1 as KGHDR and CDR2 as SFDVKD.

The chain links TRBV3-1 (or the pseudogene TRBV3-2) to TRBJ2-3; 11 bases fit TRBD2. Germline loops: CDR1 LGHDT, CDR2 YNNKEL (reference sequence). The CDR3 covers 18 residues. V gave up 5 bases and J gave up 2 bases; unmatched junction bases: 12. The CDR3 loop is CASSALAGGFQFTDTQYF. Written as DNA, the CDR3 is TGTGCCAGCAGCGCCCTAGCGGGGGGTTTTCAGTTCACAGATACGCAGTATTTT.

This clone was seen only a few times. The rearrangement links TRBV6-5 to TRBJ1-3; a possible D gene is TRBD1 (6 bases). The CDR3 runs 13 residues. Germline V CDR1 and CDR2: MNHEY, SVGAGI. Trimming stripped 5 bases from V and 4 bases from J, with 9 bases between. The CDR3 nucleotides are TGTGCCAGCAGTCCGGGACAAGGAAACACCATATATTTT. Translated: CASSPGQGNTIYF.

The chain combines TRBV9 with TRBJ1-3; the match to TRBD1 covers 10 bases. The trim removed 3 bases at V and 3 bases at J, leaving 6 bases unmatched. Germline lookup yields CDR1 SGDLS and CDR2 YYNGEE. The CDR3 has 16 amino acids. In DNA, the CDR3 is TGTGCCAGCAGCGAGAGGACAGGGGGGAGTGGAAACACCATATATTTT. It is translated as CASSERTGGSGNTIYF. The full variable domain, rest sourced from reference TRBV9 and TRBJ1-3, is DSGVTQTPKHLITATGQRVTLRCSPRSGDLSVYWYQQSLDQGLQFLIQYYNGEERAKGNILERFSAQQFPDLHSELNLSSLELGDSALYFCASSERTGGSGNTIYFGEGSWLTVV.

V and J are TRBV15 and TRBJ2-5, with 7 bases aligning to TRBD2. The CDR3 extends over 17 amino acids. J gave up 0 bases and V 4 bases, and 11 bases lay outside the gene matches. From germline, CDR1 is LNHNV and CDR2 YYDKDF (reference sequence). CDR3 in DNA: TGTGCCACCAGCAAACAACCGAAACTAGCGCACCAAGAGACCCAGTACTTC. This sequence encodes CATSKQPKLAHQETQYF.

This clone was seen only a few times. The chain couples TRBV30 to TRBJ1-1; tentatively, D is TRBD1 (5 bases). The CDR3 spans 13 residues. Between the trimmed V and J ends, which lost 2 bases and 2 bases, there was a span of 9 bases. Germline CDR1 reads GTSNPN; CDR2 reads SVGIG (reference sequence). The CDR3 DNA reads TGTGCCTGGAGTCCAGGGTTTAACACTGAAGCTTTCTTT. It is translated as CAWSPGFNTEAFF.

The CDR3 region is CASSARLAGGNTDTQYF. The CDR3, as DNA: TGTGCCAGCAGCGCCCGACTAGCGGGGGGAAACACAGATACGCAGTATTTT. The chain joins TRBV9 to TRBJ2-3; TRBD2 matches 13 bases. CDR1 is SGDLS and CDR2 is YYNGEE in the germline V gene. This CDR3 has 17 residues. With V trimmed by 3 bases and J by 2 bases, 6 bases remained unmatched.

This clone was observed a single time. This chain links TRBV30 with TRBJ1-2, with TRBD1 as a possible D gene (5 bases). Germline CDR1 is GTSNPN and CDR2 is SVGIG (reference sequence). V lost 3 bases and J 4 bases, leaving 18 bases between the germline ends. This CDR3 is 15 amino acids long. The CDR3 is CAWRVPGERGYGYTF. In DNA, the CDR3 is TGTGCCTGGAGGGTTCCGGGGGAAAGGGGCTATGGCTACACCTTC.

The sample holds one count of this clone. The chain joins TRBV7-9 to TRBJ1-4, with D maybe TRBD1 (5 bases). Trimming pared 5 bases from V and 4 bases from J, leaving 17 bases between. The germline gives CDR1 SEHNR, CDR2 FQNEAQ (reference sequence). This CDR3 has 16 amino acids. CDR3 sequence: CASSQPVGGGNEKLFF. The CDR3 DNA reads TGTGCCAGCAGCCAGCCAGTCGGCGGGGGTAATGAAAAACTGTTTTTT.

The chain employs TRBV10-1 and TRBJ1-2; a weak D match, TRBD1 (5 bases). Germline V gene data show CDR1 as WNHNN and CDR2 as SYGVQD (reference sequence). This CDR3 has 13 amino acids. Trimming shortened V by 7 bases and J by 9 bases, and 18 bases separated the two germline ends. The CDR3, as DNA: TGCGCCAGCACGCTTTGGGGGGGAGATAGCTACACCTTC. Protein sequence: CASTLWGGDSYTF.